This T cell receptor (beta chain) was sequenced during a study of T cell responses to AZD1222 COVID-19 vaccine. The V gene's germline CDR1 is LGHNA and CDR2 YSLEER. The V gene lost 0 bases and the J gene lost 1 base, with 17 bases spanning the gap. The CDR3 runs 18 residues. A remark on this clone: Its specificity is unknown.

The data were produced by immunoSEQ multiplex PCR, yet TCRdb's version contains in-frame clones alone and is incomplete. The sample carries 130,000 to 150,000 clones, just over 90% recorded once. Whole-study results and caveats: Spike-spanning, vaccine-associated CD4 TCRs were dominant at 160-218 and 743-854. Increases in Spike-specific TCR breadth and depth were seen after two AZD1222 doses.

The sequenced sample was peripheral blood, obtained on day 0 of AZD1222 vaccination. The chain links TRBV4-3 to TRBJ2-3; perhaps TRBD2 as D (6 bases). This receptor was obtained from an adult in good health. The CDR3 loop reads CASSQDFSGSSGTDTQYF. DNA of the CDR3: TGCGCCAGCAGCCAAGATTTTTCAGGGTCTAGCGGCACAGATACGCAGTATTTT.